The sequence of this T cell receptor (beta chain) was determined in a study of blood T cell repertoires in COVID-19. In the original workflow: From reference gene primer amplification, estimates of nucleated cell counts were derived. Using immunoSEQ multiplex PCR, the repertoire was profiled, and TCRdb retains in-frame clones only, with some absent. That table supplies the V and J calls and clone size; D and trimming were determined from the DNA. The repertoire holds about 270,000 clones, with 70% to 90% as singletons. J lost 6 bases, V lost 2 bases, and 4 bases had no gene match. The CDR3 runs 14 residues. Germline assignment: CDR1 ENHRY and CDR2 SYGVKD. Adults between about 18 and 95 years of age took part from 20 to 25 US areas.

This TCR derives from a woman in her thirties or forties with acute COVID-19. Sequencing was done on a sample of PBMCs or T cells enriched from blood (not recorded which). The V gene is TRBV10-3, the J gene TRBJ1-2; 9 nucleotides align to TRBD1. CDR3 sequence (DNA): TGTGCCATCAGTGAGGGGTACAGGGGGCATGGCTACACCTTC. Translating it yields CAISEGYRGHGYTF.